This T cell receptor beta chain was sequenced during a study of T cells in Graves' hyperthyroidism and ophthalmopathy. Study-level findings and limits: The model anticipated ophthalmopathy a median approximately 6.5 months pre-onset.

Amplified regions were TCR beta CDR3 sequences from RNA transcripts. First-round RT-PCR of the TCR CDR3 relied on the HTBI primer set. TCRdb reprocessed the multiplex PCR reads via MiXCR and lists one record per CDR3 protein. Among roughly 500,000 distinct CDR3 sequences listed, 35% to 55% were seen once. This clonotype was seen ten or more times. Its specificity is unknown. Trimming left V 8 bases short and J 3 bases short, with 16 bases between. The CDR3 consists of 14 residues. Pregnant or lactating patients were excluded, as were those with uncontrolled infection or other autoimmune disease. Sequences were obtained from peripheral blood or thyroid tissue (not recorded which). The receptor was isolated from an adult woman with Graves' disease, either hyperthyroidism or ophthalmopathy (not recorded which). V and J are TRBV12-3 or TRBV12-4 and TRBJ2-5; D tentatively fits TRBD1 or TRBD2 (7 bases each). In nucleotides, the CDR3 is TGTGCCAGCGGCCCCGCAGGGGGGGAAGAGACCCAGTACTTC. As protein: CASGPAGGEETQYF.